Each of the 5 T cell receptor beta chains below was sequenced from the same sample in a study of cytomegalovirus exposure and HLA in healthy donors. The PCR made use of 60 Vbeta and 13 Jbeta primers. Sequencing used immunoSEQ multiplex PCR; TCRdb keeps in-frame clones, though not all of them. The table gives 130,000 to 150,000 clones; the top ten clones make up 2% to 3% of it. Material: PBMCs. Source of these receptors: a man aged 35-49 years in good health and CMV-seronegative.

For the CDR3, the DNA is TGTGCCAGCAGCCAAGATCTAGGGAGGGGCTCTGGAAACACCATATATTTT. Residues: CASSQDLGRGSGNTIYF. The rearrangement joins TRBV4-2 to TRBJ1-3; maybe TRBD1 (5 bases). Germline lookup yields CDR1 LGHNA and CDR2 YNFKEQ. Trimming pared 0 bases from V and 0 bases from J, leaving 12 bases between. The CDR3 has 17 residues.

The J gene is TRBJ1-4, the V gene TRBV4-2; 10 nucleotides match TRBD1. Per germline, CDR1 LGHNA and CDR2 YNFKEQ. The CDR3 is made up of 15 amino acids. With 4 bases clipped from V and 8 bases from J, the junction kept 7 bases outside the gene matches. CDR3: CASSPPGTGEEKLFF. In DNA, the CDR3 is TGTGCCAGCAGCCCCCCCGGGACAGGGGAGGAAAAACTGTTTTTT.

The chain carries TRBV7-2 and TRBJ1-5; 7 positions agree with TRBD1. The trim removed 1 base at V and 3 bases at J, leaving 6 bases unmatched. The germline V gene has CDR1 SGHTA and CDR2 FQGNSA. The CDR3 consists of 16 residues. The chain's CDR3 is CASSLDQGVYNQPQHF. DNA for the CDR3: TGTGCCAGCAGCTTAGACCAGGGGGTGTACAATCAGCCCCAGCATTTT.

The chain couples TRBV19 to TRBJ2-2; 7 bases agree with TRBD1. This CDR3 is built from 15 residues. V trimming: 3 bases; J trimming: 1 base; junction bases outside the gene matches: 2. Germline V gene sequence: CDR1 LNHDA, CDR2 SQIVND (reference sequence). The CDR3 sequence is CASSIGTVNTGELFF. The CDR3, as DNA: TGTGCCAGTAGTATCGGGACAGTGAACACCGGGGAGCTGTTTTTT.

This rearrangement joins TRBV6-5 to TRBJ1-5; D not certain. Germline V gene lookup returns CDR1 MNHEY and CDR2 SVGAGI. Trimming cost V 2 bases and J 2 bases, with 10 bases left between them. The CDR3 covers 15 residues. The CDR3 region is CASSYSGSGNQPQHF. CDR3 coding DNA: TGTGCCAGCAGTTACAGCGGGTCAGGCAATCAGCCCCAGCATTTT.